What follows are 11 T cell receptor beta chains derived from one specimen sequenced in a study of T cells after yellow fever vaccination. TCRdb called the 5' RACE reads again in MiXCR, with one record for every CDR3 protein. The sample records 100,000 to 150,000 distinct CDR3 sequences, more than 7.5% being singletons. Sample: CD8+ T cells sorted from PBMCs, taken on the day of the yellow fever booster vaccination. These receptors came from a man between 18 and 29 years old who received the YFV17D yellow fever vaccine.

This clonotype was detected only a few times. The CDR3 sequence: CSVLGDVAGQGGEKLFF. In nucleotides, the CDR3 is TGCAGCGTCCTCGGGGACGTAGCGGGCCAGGGTGGTGAAAAACTGTTTTTT. This rearrangement joins TRBV29-1 to TRBJ1-4; tentative D call: TRBD1 (5 bases). This CDR3 has 17 amino acids. The germline V gene has CDR1 SQVTM and CDR2 ANQGSEA. V was shortened by 6 bases and J by 7 bases, with 27 bases between the two germline ends.

The chain joins TRBV6-5 to TRBJ2-4, with TRBD1 as a possible D gene (6 bases). The CDR3 extends over 15 amino acids. V was shortened by 6 bases and J by 0 bases, with 12 bases between the two germline ends. CDR1 MNHEY and CDR2 SVGAGI come from the germline V gene. CDR3 coding DNA: TGTGCCAGCAGAAGGACAGTTCTAGCCAAAAACATTCAGTACTTC. This gives the protein CASRRTVLAKNIQYF.

This clonotype showed up just a few times. CDR3 coding DNA: TGTGCCACCAGAGCCATTGGCGGGGGGCAAGAGACCCAGTACTTC. Its translation is CATRAIGGGQETQYF. V is TRBV2 and J is TRBJ2-5, with TRBD2 matching over 8 bases. J was trimmed by 2 bases and V by 10 bases; bases with no gene match: 12. Germline CDR1 reads SNHLY; CDR2 reads FYNNEI. The CDR3 covers 15 residues.

This clonotype occurred a few times. This CDR3 is CASSLAVGPRLSSTDTQYF. In DNA form, the CDR3 reads TGTGCCAGCAGCTTAGCAGTAGGCCCCCGTCTGTCTAGCACAGATACGCAGTATTTT. This sequence joins TRBV7-9 and TRBJ2-3; unclear D gene. CDR3 length equals 19 residues. V gave up 0 bases and J gave up 0 bases, with 19 bases separating them. From germline, CDR1 is SEHNR and CDR2 FQNEAQ (reference sequence).

This clonotype appeared a few times. This rearrangement joins TRBV3-1 to TRBJ1-1; possible D gene TRBD1, 6 bases. Trimming took 0 bases from V and 11 from J, leaving 16 bases between them. Germline V gives CDR1 LGHDT, CDR2 YNNKEL (reference sequence). This CDR3 has 14 residues. Here the CDR3 reads CASSQDPGGRRAFF. The CDR3 DNA follows: TGTGCCAGCAGCCAAGATCCGGGGGGGCGTAGGGCTTTCTTT.

This clonotype showed up just a few times. The genes are TRBV7-3 and TRBJ2-5; TRBD2 is a possible D gene (6 bases). The CDR3 runs 15 residues. Germline loops: CDR1 SGHTA, CDR2 FQGTGA. V was trimmed by 5 bases and J by 1 base, leaving 14 bases between them. The CDR3 sequence: CASSGGGGVQETQYF. CDR3 coding DNA: TGTGCCAGCAGCGGGGGTGGAGGGGTCCAAGAGACCCAGTACTTC.

This clonotype was picked up many times. The chain carries TRBV27 and TRBJ2-7; D call uncertain. This CDR3 is 15 amino acids long. Trimming removed 3 bases from V and 2 bases from J, with 14 bases in between. Germline V gives CDR1 MNHEY, CDR2 SMNVEV (reference sequence). CDR3 coding DNA: TGTGCCAGCAGTTTCCGCGGACCCGAGACCTACGAGCAGTACTTC. Its translation is CASSFRGPETYEQYF.

This clonotype was seen many times. V gene TRBV24-1 combines with J gene TRBJ2-1; TRBD2 matches 7 bases. The CDR3 extends over 12 amino acids. Losses at the gene ends were 5 bases for V and 7 bases for J; bases not matched to a gene: 1. Germline lookup yields CDR1 KGHDR and CDR2 SFDVKD. CDR3 in DNA: TGTGCCACCAGTGGGGGGGGAAATGAGCAGTTCTTC. Translating gives CATSGGGNEQFF.

The chain couples TRBV12-5 to TRBJ1-4; D might be TRBD1 (5 bases). CDR3 length equals 17 residues. CDR1 LGHNT and CDR2 FRNRAP come from the germline V gene. The V gene lost 3 bases and the J gene lost 4 bases, with 18 bases spanning the gap. The CDR3 loop reads CASGFLVRAGHNEKLFF. CDR3 bases: TGTGCTAGTGGTTTTCTCGTTCGAGCAGGACATAATGAAAAACTGTTTTTT. Filled out from reference TRBV12-5 and TRBJ1-4, the complete variable domain reads DARVTQTPRHKVTEMGQEVTMRCQPILGHNTVFWYRQTMMQGLELLAYFRNRAPLDDSGMPKDRFSAEMPDATLATLKIQPSEPRDSAVYFCASGFLVRAGHNEKLFFGSGTQLSVL.

In its sample, this clonotype was seen a few times. The gene calls are TRBV11-2 and TRBJ2-3; D is uncertain. CDR1 SGHAT and CDR2 FQNNGV come from the germline V gene. With 1 base removed from V and 0 bases from J, the gap between germline ends came to 8 bases. The CDR3 loop spans 15 amino acids. CDR3 residues: CASSLGPSSTDTQYF. DNA of the CDR3: TGTGCCAGCAGCTTAGGGCCGAGTAGCACAGATACGCAGTATTTT.

The chain combines TRBV20-1 with TRBJ2-5; 10 bases match TRBD2. CDR1 and CDR2 from the germline V gene are DFQATT and SNEGSKA (reference sequence). There are 16 residues in the CDR3. V lost 5 bases, J lost 5 bases, and 14 bases stayed unmatched. In DNA form, the CDR3 reads TGCAGTGCTGAACCGGGACTAGCGTCCCCCTCGGAGACCCAGTACTTC. Protein product: CSAEPGLASPSETQYF.